This T cell receptor beta chain was captured by sequencing in a study of blood T cell repertoires in COVID-19. This clone turned up a few times. Trimming removed 7 bases from V and 5 bases from J; junction bases left unmatched: 6. There are 13 residues in the CDR3. Measured with immunoSEQ multiplex PCR; TCRdb has only the in-frame clones, and not every one. The data hold more than 300,000 clones, with about 90% observed a single time. Sequences were obtained from peripheral blood. V gene TRBV12-3 or TRBV12-4 combines with J gene TRBJ1-1; TRBD1 matches at 8 bases. This TCR was sampled from a woman in her 70s with COVID-19, enrolled during active disease. For the CDR3, the DNA is TGTGCCAGCACGACAGGGGTATGGACTGAAGCTTTCTTT. Translation gives CASTTGVWTEAFF.